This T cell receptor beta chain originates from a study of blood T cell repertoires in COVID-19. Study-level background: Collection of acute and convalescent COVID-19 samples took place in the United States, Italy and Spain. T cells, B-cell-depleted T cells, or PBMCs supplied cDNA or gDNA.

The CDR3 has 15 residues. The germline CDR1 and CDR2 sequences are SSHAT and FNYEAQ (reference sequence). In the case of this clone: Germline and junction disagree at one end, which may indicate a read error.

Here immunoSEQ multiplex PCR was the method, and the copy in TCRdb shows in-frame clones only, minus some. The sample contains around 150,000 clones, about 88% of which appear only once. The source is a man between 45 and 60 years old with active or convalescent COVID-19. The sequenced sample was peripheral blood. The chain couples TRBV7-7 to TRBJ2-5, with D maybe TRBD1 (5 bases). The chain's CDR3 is CASSHGRVIQETQYF. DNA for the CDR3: TGTGCTAGCAGCCACGGCAGGGTTATCCAAGAGACCCAGTACTTC.